The clone carrying this T cell receptor beta chain was counted at least ten times. Its antigen is unknown. This sample is drawn from a study of early T cells in non-severe SARS-CoV-2 infection. Background on the study: Sequenced material consisted of bulk RNA (from unsorted whole blood), and chains were unpaired. Study-wide points: VDJdb matching, biased toward anti-spike CD8 responses, missed private and CD4 specificities.

Separate cDNA molecules each had unique molecular identifiers attached to them. MiXCR, applied by TCRdb to the 5' RACE reads, yields one record per CDR3 protein. This table holds roughly 120,000 distinct CDR3 sequences, under 15% found once. With 10 bases removed from V and 4 bases from J, the gap between germline ends came to 7 bases. The CDR3 runs to 11 residues. Germline loops: CDR1 MDHEN, CDR2 SYDVKM. This chain connects TRBV28 to TRBJ1-4; D gene unclear. The sequenced sample consisted of whole blood. This sequence originates from an adult who was a healthcare worker with PCR-confirmed SARS-CoV-2 infection or an uninfected control (not recorded which). The DNA of the CDR3 is TGTGCCACCCGAGATAATGAAAAACTGTTTTTT. Translating gives CATRDNEKLFF.